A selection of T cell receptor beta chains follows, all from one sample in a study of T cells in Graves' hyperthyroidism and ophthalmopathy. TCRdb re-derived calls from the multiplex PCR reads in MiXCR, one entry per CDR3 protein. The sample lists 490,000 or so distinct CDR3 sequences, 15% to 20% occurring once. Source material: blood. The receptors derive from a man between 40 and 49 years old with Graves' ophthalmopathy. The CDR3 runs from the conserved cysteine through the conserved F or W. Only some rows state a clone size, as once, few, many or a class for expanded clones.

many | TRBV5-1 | CASSLGGQGQGYTF
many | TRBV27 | CASSRQGRQETQYF
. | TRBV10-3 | CAISKAEKNSPLHF
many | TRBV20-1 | CSARTGIYGYTF
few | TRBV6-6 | CASSYKQGPAHEQYF
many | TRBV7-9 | CASSLDPLAYTF
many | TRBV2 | CASLAGGSNEQFF
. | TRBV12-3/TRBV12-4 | CASRPGTGKYEQYF
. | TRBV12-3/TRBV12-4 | CASSLGTGVQNQPQHF
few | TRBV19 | CASSTTKADTQYF
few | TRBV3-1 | CASSQGRGGLLYEQYF